This is a list of T cell receptor beta chains from one sample in a study of blood T cell repertoires in COVID-19. Clones were read by immunoSEQ multiplex PCR, and TCRdb kept only the in-frame ones, dropping some. The table has 350,000 to 450,000 clones, about 90% seen once. The source material was PBMCs or T cells enriched from blood (not recorded which). These receptors were taken from a woman in her 30s who had recovered from COVID-19. Each CDR3 is given with its conserved first and last residue.

TRBV7-9	TRBJ2-7	CASSYGLAGGEEQYF
TRBV12-3/TRBV12-4	TRBJ2-5	CASNTGGSKTQYF
TRBV6-5	TRBJ1-5	CASSSGQGNQPQHF
TRBV10-2	TRBJ2-7	CASSPGTRIHEQYF
TRBV6-5	TRBJ2-7	CASNSGAYEQYF
TRBV6-5	TRBJ1-3	CASSYGLPKQGNTIYF
TRBV7-2	TRBJ1-1	CASSSSTGNTEAFF
TRBV7-3	TRBJ1-3	CASSSGPGNTIYF
TRBV4-1	TRBJ2-7	CASSQGMGLAYEQYF
TRBV2	TRBJ1-2	CATILGDFLNPVYWGYTF
TRBV28	TRBJ2-1	CASSSAGTEAKQFF
TRBV5-4	TRBJ2-2	CASSLETAGELFF
TRBV6-2/TRBV6-3	TRBJ2-3	CASSMSSGRTDTQYF
TRBV6-5	TRBJ2-2	CASTVAGVGTGELFF
TRBV10-2	TRBJ1-3	CASSETRTGSPGNTIYF
TRBV28	TRBJ1-1	CASSFAAGMTEAFF
TRBV6-4	TRBJ1-2	CASRGQGSDYGYTF
TRBV28	TRBJ2-1	CASRPLGTSGHNEQFF
TRBV5-6	TRBJ1-2	CASSLAAGFLFHGYTF
TRBV29-1	TRBJ2-1	CSVEAVYEQFF
TRBV3-1/TRBV3-2	TRBJ2-1	CASSQDAGWINEQFF
TRBV9	TRBJ2-7	CASSVGLGWGYEQYF